This is a list of T cell receptor beta chains from one sample in a study of T cell responses to AZD1222 COVID-19 vaccine. Here immunoSEQ multiplex PCR was the method, and the copy in TCRdb shows in-frame clones only, minus some. The top ten hold less than 3% of the sample, which has about 180,000 clones, roughly 92% seen once. The sequenced sample was peripheral blood, obtained on day 0 of AZD1222 vaccination. The source is an adult in good health. Both conserved end residues are part of each CDR3. The order of the fields is J gene, clone size, D gene, V gene, CDR3 DNA, CDR3 protein. A D gene is named only where the DNA matches it firmly. Rows give clone size only sometimes, using once, few, many, or a class for an expanded clone.

TRBJ1-4 - - TRBV30 TGTGCCTGGAGTGTGTACGGGTTGGGTGAAAAACTGTTTTTT CAWSVYGLGEKLFF
TRBJ1-1 - - TRBV20-1 TGCAGTGCTAGTTGGGACGGATTGAACACTGAAGCTTTCTTT CSASWDGLNTEAFF
TRBJ2-6 once - TRBV12-3/TRBV12-4 TGTGCCAGCAGTCTTAGTGGGGCCAACGTCCTGACTTTC CASSLSGANVLTF
TRBJ2-7 - - TRBV7-8 TGTGCCAGCAGCTTCGCCGTCCGGGGGCTTCCCTACGAGCAGTACTTC CASSFAVRGLPYEQYF
TRBJ2-1 - - TRBV5-1 TGCGCCAGCAGCTCTGACTGGGGCTATGAGCAGTTCTTC CASSSDWGYEQFF
TRBJ2-2 - TRBD2 TRBV3-1/TRBV3-2 TGTGCCAGCAGCCAAGAGACGGGGCGGCTAGCGGGATACACCGGGGAGCTGTTTTTT CASSQETGRLAGYTGELFF
TRBJ2-7 - - TRBV3-1/TRBV3-2 TGTGCCAGCAGCCCGGACCCCTCTGAGCAGTACTTC CASSPDPSEQYF
TRBJ2-3 - - TRBV10-1 TGCGCCAGCAGTGAGGGGCGGGCAGATACGCAGTATTTT CASSEGRADTQYF
TRBJ1-3 - - TRBV7-8 TGTGCCAGCAGCTTATGGGCCGGAACTGGAAACACCATATATTTT CASSLWAGTGNTIYF
TRBJ2-3 - - TRBV10-1 TGCGCCAGCAGTGACGTGGGGATGAGAGATACGCAGTATTTT CASSDVGMRDTQYF
TRBJ1-1 - - TRBV19 TGTGCCAGTAGTGAGCCAGGGCGGAACACTGAAGCTTTCTTT CASSEPGRNTEAFF
TRBJ2-3 - TRBD2 TRBV7-8 TGTGCCAGCAGCTTAACCGCGGGAGTTACAGATACGCAGTATTTT CASSLTAGVTDTQYF
TRBJ2-1 - TRBD2 TRBV2 TGTGCCAGCAGGCTGGGGACTAGCGGGAGATCTGAGCAGTTCTTC CASRLGTSGRSEQFF
TRBJ2-5 - - TRBV7-9 TGTGCCAGCAGCTTAGCCCCTCCCCAAGAGACCCAGTACTTC CASSLAPPQETQYF
TRBJ2-2 - - TRBV19 TGTGCCAGTAGTATTGAGAGGACGGGTATGAACACCGGGGAGCTGTTTTTT CASSIERTGMNTGELFF
TRBJ2-7 - TRBD2 TRBV5-1 TGCGCCAGCAGCTACCCCGGGAGGGAGGGCACCTACGAGCAGTACTTC CASSYPGREGTYEQYF
TRBJ1-5 - - TRBV30 TGTGCCCGACAGTCACCCAGAGGCAATCAGCCCCAGCATTTT CARQSPRGNQPQHF
TRBJ2-2 - - TRBV4-1 TGCGCCAGCAGCCGGGGGTTCGCCGGGGAGCTGTTTTTT CASSRGFAGELFF
TRBJ1-2 - - TRBV27 TGTGCCAGCAGTTTGGGGGCTAGAGTGGATGGCTACACCTTC CASSLGARVDGYTF
TRBJ1-5 - TRBD1 TRBV3-1/TRBV3-2 TGTGCCAGCAGTGAGACAGGGGGCTCGGGTCAGCCCCAGCATTTT CASSETGGSGQPQHF
TRBJ2-1 - - TRBV27 TGTGCCAGCAGTACGATAGCGGAGAGCTACAATGAGCAGTTCTTC CASSTIAESYNEQFF
TRBJ1-2 - - TRBV30 TGTGCCTGGGCCAGGGAGAACTATGGCTACACCTTC CAWARENYGYTF